This T cell receptor beta chain was recorded in a study of response to subunit inactivated influenza vaccine. TCRdb called the RT-PCR reads again in MiXCR, with one record for every CDR3 protein. The sample has about 520,000 distinct CDR3 sequences, roughly 7.6% seen once. The table lists this clonotype with a few counts. Its target is not known. This CDR3 has 15 amino acids. V lost 5 bases, J lost 2 bases, and 3 bases stayed unmatched. Per the germline V gene, CDR1 is MNHNS and CDR2 is SASEGT. General study points: Each seasonal influenza vaccination, the authors suggested, recruits few new T cells.

Specimen: PBMCs from blood, collected around 25 months after vaccination. The J gene is TRBJ2-3, the V gene TRBV6-1; 11 nucleotides line up with TRBD2. The receptor was isolated from a man aged 45 to 75 who received an inactivated influenza vaccine. The CDR3 sequence: CASSMTSGDTDTQYF. The CDR3 DNA reads TGTGCCAGCAGTATGACTAGCGGGGACACAGATACGCAGTATTTT.